A selection of T cell receptor beta chains follows, all from one sample in a study of T cell clonotyping in hematopoietic cell transplantation. The data were produced by immunoSEQ multiplex PCR, yet TCRdb's version contains in-frame clones alone and is incomplete. The top ten clones hold 3% to 4% of a sample with roughly 23,000 clones, 90% of them seen once. This sample comprised peripheral blood mononuclear cells, obtained before stem cell transplant. Source of these receptors: a man younger than 35 with biphenotypic leukemia. Some clones in this sample may be carry-over from other donors' samples. Both conserved end residues are part of each CDR3. Fields, in order: clone size, V gene, D gene, J gene, CDR3 DNA, CDR3 protein. D genes are given only for firm matches. Size values are once, few and many counts, or a class for expanded clones, and some rows have none.

NA	TRBV30	NA	TRBJ2-7	TGTGCCTGGAGTTCTCAGGGTGGCTACGAGCAGTACTTC	CAWSSQGGYEQYF
NA	TRBV6-6	TRBD2	TRBJ2-7	TGTGCCAGCAGTTACAACGGGGAGGGCCTCTACGAGCAGTACTTC	CASSYNGEGLYEQYF
NA	TRBV28	NA	TRBJ2-7	TGTGCCAGCAGTCTCCTGGTGTACGAGCAGTACTTC	CASSLLVYEQYF
NA	TRBV19	NA	TRBJ2-1	TGTGCCAGTAGTATTTTCCTGGGTCCGAACAATGAGCAGTTCTTC	CASSIFLGPNNEQFF
NA	TRBV30	NA	TRBJ2-1	TGTGCCTGGGTACCCAGCTCCTACAATGAGCAGTTCTTC	CAWVPSSYNEQFF
NA	TRBV5-5	NA	TRBJ2-7	TGTGCCAGCAGCTTGCCCGGGACCGGACCCTACGAGCAGTACTTC	CASSLPGTGPYEQYF
NA	TRBV30	NA	TRBJ2-7	TGTGCCTGGAGTGTTGATAATCCCTACGAGCAGTACTTC	CAWSVDNPYEQYF
NA	TRBV2	NA	TRBJ2-3	TGTGCCAGCCAATATTTATTGTCAGATACGCAGTATTTT	CASQYLLSDTQYF
NA	TRBV28	TRBD1	TRBJ2-7	TGTGCCAGCAGCTCTCCGGGACAGGGCAGCTACGAGCAGTACTTC	CASSSPGQGSYEQYF
NA	TRBV6-5	TRBD2	TRBJ2-7	TGTGCCAGCAGTTACTCGGCTAGCGGGGGCTACGAGCAGTACTTC	CASSYSASGGYEQYF
NA	TRBV13	NA	TRBJ1-1	TGTGCCAGCAGCTTAGAATCCCCTTTCGCTCCGAACAGGGTGGGGGACACTGAAGCTTTCTTT	CASSLESPFAPNRVGDTEAFF
NA	TRBV4-3	TRBD2	TRBJ2-3	TGCGCCAGCAGCTCCCAACCGGCTAGCGGGAGCACAGATACGCAGTATTTT	CASSSQPASGSTDTQYF
NA	TRBV2	TRBD2	TRBJ2-5	TGTGCCAGCTCAGGCGATCTTAGTGGCGGGAGGCGTAGTCAGACCCAGTACTTC	CASSGDLSGGRRSQTQYF
NA	TRBV5-8	NA	TRBJ2-2	TGTGCCAGCATCGCTTATCCCGGGGAGCTGTTTTTT	CASIAYPGELFF
few	TRBV5-5	NA	TRBJ2-2	TGTGCCAGCAGCTTGTGGCGCAATTCGAACACCGGGGAGCTGTTTTTT	CASSLWRNSNTGELFF
NA	TRBV5-4	TRBD1	TRBJ1-2	TGTGCCAGCAGCTTGTCTGGACAGGGGAACTATGGCTACACCTTC	CASSLSGQGNYGYTF
NA	TRBV25-1	NA	TRBJ2-1	TGTGCCAGCAGCCGGGACACCTACAATGAGCAGTTCTTC	CASSRDTYNEQFF
NA	TRBV5-6	NA	TRBJ2-7	TGTGCCAGCAGCTTGGAAGGGGTGGCCTACGAGCAGTACTTC	CASSLEGVAYEQYF
NA	TRBV19	NA	TRBJ1-3	TGTGCCAGTAGTTTCGGGGGTTCTGGAAACACCATATATTTT	CASSFGGSGNTIYF
NA	TRBV19	TRBD1	TRBJ2-1	TGTGCCAGTAGTCTCGGAGGACAGGCCAGAGAGTTCTTC	CASSLGGQAREFF
NA	TRBV7-2	NA	TRBJ1-1	TGTGCCAGCAGCTCCCGTCGAGGGCAACACACTGAAGCTTTCTTT	CASSSRRGQHTEAFF
few	TRBV20-1	NA	TRBJ2-7	TGCAGTGCTCAGACGAGCTACGAGCAGTACTTC	CSAQTSYEQYF
once	TRBV5-4	TRBD1	TRBJ1-2	TGTGCCAGCAGTGGGACAGGGGCAATATATGGCTACACCTTC	CASSGTGAIYGYTF
NA	TRBV7-2	TRBD1	TRBJ2-7	TGTGCCAGCAGCCGGGACAGGGGCGCCTACGAGCAGTACTTC	CASSRDRGAYEQYF
few	TRBV5-1	NA	TRBJ2-7	TGCGCCAGCCGGAGGGACGGGAGCACCGGAAGCTCCTACGAGCAGTACTTC	CASRRDGSTGSSYEQYF
once	TRBV6-1	TRBD2	TRBJ2-5	TGTGCCAGCAGTGAAGCGCTGGGGCTAGCGGGAGGGCGAGGGACCCAGTACTTC	CASSEALGLAGGRGTQYF
NA	TRBV6-5	NA	TRBJ1-1	TGTGCCAGCATCGTGACGGAAGCGTTGAACACTGAAGCTTTCTTT	CASIVTEALNTEAFF
NA	TRBV5-1	NA	TRBJ1-3	TGCGCCAGCAGCACAGGACAGCTGGCAAACACCATATATTTT	CASSTGQLANTIYF
NA	TRBV2	NA	TRBJ1-1	TGTGCCAGCAGGAGAGACACCCAGAACACTGAAGCTTTCTTT	CASRRDTQNTEAFF
NA	TRBV19	NA	TRBJ1-5	TGTGCCAGTAGAAGCCAGGTTAATCAGCCCCAGCATTTT	CASRSQVNQPQHF
NA	TRBV7-3	TRBD2	TRBJ2-5	TGTGCCAGCAGTCAACCGACTAGCGTCCAAGAGACCCAGTACTTC	CASSQPTSVQETQYF
NA	TRBV25-1	TRBD2	TRBJ2-7	TGTGCCAGCAGTCGGGAGGACTTCTACGAGCAGTACTTC	CASSREDFYEQYF
NA	TRBV5-6	NA	TRBJ2-7	TGTGCCAGCAGCTTGTCTTCGGCCAGGGGTGCAACCTACGAGCAGTACTTC	CASSLSSARGATYEQYF
NA	TRBV19	TRBD1	TRBJ1-2	TGTGCCAGTAGTCCCCGCGGCCAGGGGGCCAACTATGGCTACACCTTC	CASSPRGQGANYGYTF
NA	TRBV10-1	NA	TRBJ2-5	TGCGCCAGCAGTGGTACTAGCTCCCGAGAGACCCAGTACTTC	CASSGTSSRETQYF
NA	TRBV10-1	NA	TRBJ2-3	TGCGCCAGCAGTGAGTCGAGGGCTAGCAAGGCAGGGACAGATACGCAGTATTTT	CASSESRASKAGTDTQYF
once	TRBV11-3	NA	TRBJ1-1	TGTGCCAGCAGGCTTGGACCCGGGGAAAAAGCTTTCTTT	CASRLGPGEKAFF
few	TRBV4-1	NA	TRBJ2-7	TGCGCCAGCAGCCCTGTACACCGATCAACCCTATCCTACGAGCAGTACTTC	CASSPVHRSTLSYEQYF
NA	TRBV6-5	NA	TRBJ2-5	TGTGCCAGCAGTTACCGCGGGCAAGAGACCCAGTACTTC	CASSYRGQETQYF
NA	TRBV6-5	TRBD1	TRBJ1-4	TGTGCCAGCAGCCAGGGGGGGGAGGATGAAAAACTGTTTTTT	CASSQGGEDEKLFF
NA	TRBV11-3	TRBD1	TRBJ1-1	TGTGCCAGCAGCGGGGGGACAGCGTACACTGAAGCTTTCTTT	CASSGGTAYTEAFF
NA	TRBV5-1	NA	TRBJ2-7	TGCGCCAGCAGCCCAATCCCGGAAGGGGGGGCCTACGAGCAGTACTTC	CASSPIPEGGAYEQYF
NA	TRBV7-9	TRBD2	TRBJ2-1	TGTGCCAGCAGCTTACCTAGACTAGCGGGAGACAATGAGCAGTTCTTC	CASSLPRLAGDNEQFF
NA	TRBV27	NA	TRBJ2-7	TGTGCCAGCAGTCGGGCAGGGCCGACCTACGAGCAGTACTTC	CASSRAGPTYEQYF
NA	TRBV27	TRBD2	TRBJ2-1	TGTGCCAGCAGTTTATGGGTAGCGGGGGGGCCAACCAATGAGCAGTTCTTC	CASSLWVAGGPTNEQFF
NA	TRBV7-2	TRBD2	TRBJ2-7	TGTGCCAGCAGCTTCGGGACGACCCGGACTAGCGGGAACTACGAGCAGTACTTC	CASSFGTTRTSGNYEQYF
NA	TRBV5-8	NA	TRBJ2-7	TGTGCCAGCAGCTTGGCCTTCCCCGCGCCGTCCTACGAGCAGTACTTC	CASSLAFPAPSYEQYF
NA	TRBV2	TRBD2	TRBJ2-7	TGTGCCAGCCAGGGACTAGCGGGACATAACTACGAGCAGTACTTC	CASQGLAGHNYEQYF
once	TRBV29-1	NA	TRBJ1-2	TGCAGCGTTGAGAAAGGCAGGGGCCCCCCTTTGAGGGGCTACACCTTC	CSVEKGRGPPLRGYTF
NA	TRBV27	NA	TRBJ2-1	TGTGCCGCGGGAATCGGGGCGATCTCCTACAATGAGCAGTTCTTC	CAAGIGAISYNEQFF
NA	TRBV29-1	TRBD2	TRBJ2-2	TGCAGCGCCGTAGCGGGAGGTGGGACCGGGGAGCTGTTTTTT	CSAVAGGGTGELFF
NA	TRBV7-6	NA	TRBJ2-7	TGTGCCAGCGCCTCGCGCGGGCAGGGACGGTACGAGCAGTACTTC	CASASRGQGRYEQYF
NA	TRBV30	NA	TRBJ1-2	TGTGCCTGGAGTGATGGGGGGAACTATGGCTACACCTTC	CAWSDGGNYGYTF
NA	TRBV9	TRBD1	TRBJ2-3	TGTGCCAGCAGCGAACAACGTTTCGGACAGGGGGAGGATACGCAGTATTTT	CASSEQRFGQGEDTQYF
NA	TRBV6-4	TRBD2	TRBJ2-3	TGTGCCAGCAGTGACTCGACTAGCGGGGGGGCAGATACGCAGTATTTT	CASSDSTSGGADTQYF
once	TRBV7-9	NA	TRBJ2-7	TGTGCCAGCAGCTTATCAGCCGGGGGCAGCCCCTACGAGCAGTACTTC	CASSLSAGGSPYEQYF
NA	TRBV5-1	TRBD1	TRBJ1-2	TGCGCCAGCAGCTTGGTATCTCAGGGGGAACTAGGTGGCTACACCTTC	CASSLVSQGELGGYTF
NA	TRBV4-2	NA	TRBJ2-7	TGTGCCAGCAGCCAAGATAGGGGTTCCTACGAGCAGTACTTC	CASSQDRGSYEQYF
NA	TRBV2	NA	TRBJ1-5	TGTGCCAGCACTCCTGGACAGTTTAGCAATCAGCCCCAGCATTTT	CASTPGQFSNQPQHF
NA	TRBV5-6	NA	TRBJ2-2	TGTGCCAGCCGGAAGGGACGGAACACCGGGGAGCTGTTTTTT	CASRKGRNTGELFF